This TCR beta chain appears in the sequencing data of a study of blood T cell repertoires in COVID-19. Germline loops: CDR1 GTSNPN, CDR2 SVGIG (reference sequence). The CDR3 runs to 14 residues. V was pared by 4 bases and J by 4 bases, with 8 bases of the junction left unmatched. Produced via immunoSEQ multiplex PCR; TCRdb's table is partial and in-frame only. The sample comprises 340,000 or so clones, around 80% of which are singletons, and about 2.7% rests with the top ten. Sequencing used peripheral blood. The sequence derives from a man younger than 45 with active or convalescent COVID-19. This chain uses TRBV30 with TRBJ1-1; 8 bases map to TRBD1. CDR3 amino acids: CAWIPWTGPTEAFF. The CDR3 DNA follows: TGTGCCTGGATCCCCTGGACAGGGCCCACTGAAGCTTTCTTT. The complete variable domain, with remaining parts taken from reference TRBV30 and TRBJ1-1, reads SQTIHQWPATLVQPVGSPLSLECTVEGTSNPNLYWYRQAAGRGLQLLFYSVGIGQISSEVPQNLSASRPQDRQFILSSKKLLLSDSGFYLCAWIPWTGPTEAFFGQGTRLTVV.